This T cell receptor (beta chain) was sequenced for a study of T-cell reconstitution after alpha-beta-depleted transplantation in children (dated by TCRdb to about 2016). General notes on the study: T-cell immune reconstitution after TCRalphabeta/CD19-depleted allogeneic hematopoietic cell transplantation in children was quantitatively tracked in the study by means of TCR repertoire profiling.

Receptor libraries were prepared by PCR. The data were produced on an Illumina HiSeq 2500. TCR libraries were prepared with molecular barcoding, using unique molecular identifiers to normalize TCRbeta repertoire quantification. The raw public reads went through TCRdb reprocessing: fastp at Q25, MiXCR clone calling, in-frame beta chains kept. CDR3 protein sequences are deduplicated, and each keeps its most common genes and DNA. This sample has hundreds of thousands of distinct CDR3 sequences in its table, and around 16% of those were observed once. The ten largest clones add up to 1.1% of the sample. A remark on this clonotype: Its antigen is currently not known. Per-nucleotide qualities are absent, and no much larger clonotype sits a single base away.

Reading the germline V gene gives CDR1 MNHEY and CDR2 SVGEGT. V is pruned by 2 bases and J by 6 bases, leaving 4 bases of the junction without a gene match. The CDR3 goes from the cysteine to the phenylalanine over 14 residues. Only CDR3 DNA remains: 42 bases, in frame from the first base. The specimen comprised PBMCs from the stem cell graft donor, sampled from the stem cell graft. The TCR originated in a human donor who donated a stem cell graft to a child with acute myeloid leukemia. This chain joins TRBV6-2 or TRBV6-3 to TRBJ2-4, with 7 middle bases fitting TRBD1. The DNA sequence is TGTGCCAGCAGTTACCTACAGGGGCGAAACATTCAGTACTTC. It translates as CASSYLQGRNIQYF.